Below, 32 T cell receptor beta chains from the same sample are listed, as sequenced in a study of cytomegalovirus exposure and HLA in healthy donors. PCR involved 60 Vbeta and 13 Jbeta primers. Repertoires were generated with immunoSEQ multiplex PCR, while TCRdb's copy carries only in-frame clones and drops some. The repertoire holds around 150,000 clones, about four fifths seen once, with roughly 6% in the top ten. Sequenced sample: PBMCs. These receptors all come from a man aged 50 to 59 in good health and CMV-seropositive.

The chain recombines TRBV5-6 with TRBJ2-7; TRBD1 might be the D (6 bases). Germline CDR1 is SGHDT and CDR2 is YYEEEE. The CDR3 contains 15 residues. The V and J ends lost 1 base and 3 bases respectively, with 14 bases between them. The CDR3 region has the DNA TGTGCCAGCAGCTTGCAGGGACAACCGTACTACGAGCAGTACTTC. As protein: CASSLQGQPYYEQYF.

J is TRBJ2-3 and V is TRBV28; 13 bases fit TRBD2. The CDR3 consists of 20 residues. J gave up 4 bases and V 3 bases, and 16 bases lay outside the gene matches. Looked up from germline, CDR1 is MDHEN and CDR2 is SYDVKM. The CDR3 nucleotides read TGTGCCAGCAGTTTCCCTCCCCCGGGACTAGCGGGATGGGAGCCAGATACGCAGTATTTT. It encodes CASSFPPPGLAGWEPDTQYF.

The chain is built from TRBV6-6 and TRBJ2-7; no definite D call. V dropped 8 bases and J dropped 6 bases, with 20 bases sitting between them. The length of the CDR3 is 14 residues. Per germline, CDR1 MNHNY and CDR2 SVGAGI (reference sequence). The CDR3, as DNA: TGTGCCAGCCGACCCGGCCTAGGTTTAGGCGAGCAGTACTTC. Its protein is CASRPGLGLGEQYF.

The chain recombines TRBV5-4 with TRBJ2-7, with 9 bases that match TRBD2. The ends lost 5 bases at V and 6 bases at J; junction bases unmatched: 12. Germline V CDR1 and CDR2: SGHNT, YYREEE (reference sequence). The CDR3 is 15 amino acids. The CDR3 DNA reads TGTGCCAGCAGTCGACCATCTGGCGGGAGGGCCGAGCAGTACTTC. It translates to CASSRPSGGRAEQYF.

As to this clone: A junction end diverges from the germline sequence, so it may reflect a read error. V and J are TRBV10-2 and TRBJ1-3; no clear D. The CDR3 has 13 amino acids. Germline loops: CDR1 WSHSY, CDR2 SAAADI. Written as DNA, the CDR3 is TGCGCCAGCAGCGCCCGGGAAGGGAGGAGATTCCATTTT. Translating gives CASSAREGRRFHF.

The chain joins TRBV6-6 to TRBJ1-3; D remains unclear. This CDR3 has 14 amino acids. Germline lookup yields CDR1 MNHNY and CDR2 SVGAGI (reference sequence). V gave up 5 bases and J gave up 6 bases, with 14 bases separating them. In DNA form, the CDR3 reads TGTGCCAGCAGTCCCGGACGGGGTACAAACACCATATATTTT. This translates into CASSPGRGTNTIYF.

The rearrangement uses TRBV6-6 and TRBJ2-7, with 9 bases identical to TRBD2. V was pared by 7 bases and J by 2 bases, with 6 bases of the junction left unmatched. CDR1 is MNHNY and CDR2 is SVGAGI in the germline V gene (reference sequence). The CDR3 runs to 14 residues. The chain's CDR3 is CASTRTSETYEQYF. In nucleotides, the CDR3 is TGTGCCAGCACCCGGACTAGCGAAACCTACGAGCAGTACTTC.

V usage is TRBV7-9 and J usage is TRBJ1-1; the match to TRBD1 covers 10 bases. The CDR3 extends over 16 amino acids. V gave up 3 bases and J gave up 1 base; unmatched junction bases: 5. Germline V lookup: CDR1 SEHNR, CDR2 FQNEAQ (reference sequence). The CDR3 loop reads CASSFRDRGKNTEAFF. CDR3 bases: TGTGCCAGCAGCTTCCGGGACAGGGGTAAGAACACTGAAGCTTTCTTT.

This clone has more than one count but fewer than ten. The rearrangement links TRBV19 to TRBJ1-6; TRBD1 matches at 12 bases. Germline V gene sequence: CDR1 LNHDA, CDR2 SQIVND (reference sequence). V dropped 10 bases and J dropped 9; count of bases not matched to a gene: 4. This CDR3 contains 13 residues. The CDR3 loop reads CATGDRGLSPLHF. Written as DNA, the CDR3 is TGTGCCACCGGGGACAGGGGGCTTTCACCCCTCCACTTT.

The rearrangement joins TRBV29-1 to TRBJ1-1; maybe TRBD1 (5 bases). The length of the CDR3 is 12 residues. Per germline, CDR1 SQVTM and CDR2 ANQGSEA. V dropped 2 bases and J dropped 8 bases, with 12 bases sitting between them. The CDR3 DNA reads as TGCAGCGTTGAAAGCCCAGGGAAAGAAGCTTTCTTT. Residues: CSVESPGKEAFF.

The gene calls are TRBV10-3 and TRBJ2-1; D might be TRBD2 (6 bases). The CDR3 sequence is 15 residues long. Trimming shortened V by 4 bases and J by 4 bases, and 14 bases separated the two germline ends. Per the germline V gene, CDR1 is ENHRY and CDR2 is SYGVKD. CDR3 amino acids: CAISGLYGGYNEQFF. In DNA, the CDR3 is TGTGCCATCAGTGGGCTCTACGGGGGTTACAATGAGCAGTTCTTC.

V usage is TRBV5-4 and J usage is TRBJ1-1; D might be TRBD1 (6 bases). The CDR3 sequence is 15 residues long. The germline gives CDR1 SGHNT, CDR2 YYREEE (reference sequence). V gave up 4 bases and J gave up 1 base, with 14 bases separating them. CDR3 in DNA: TGTGCCAGCAGCCTAGTCCCGGGACAGAACACTGAAGCTTTCTTT. Protein: CASSLVPGQNTEAFF.

This rearrangement joins TRBV7-9 to TRBJ2-7, with D tentatively TRBD2 (5 bases). V gave up 3 bases and J gave up 3 bases, with 9 bases separating them. Germline V gene sequence: CDR1 SEHNR, CDR2 FQNEAQ (reference sequence). The CDR3 is 13 amino acids. For the CDR3, the DNA is TGTGCCAGCAGCTTCACTAGTATCTACGAGCAGTACTTC. It yields the protein CASSFTSIYEQYF.

This clone showed up just a few times. V and J are TRBV11-2 and TRBJ1-4; 8 positions agree with TRBD1. CDR1 SGHAT and CDR2 FQNNGV come from the germline V gene. There are 14 residues in the CDR3. The V gene end was trimmed by 5 bases and the J gene end by 7 bases; junction bases not matched to a gene: 6. CDR3 in amino acids: CASSRTGSSEKLFF. In nucleotides, the CDR3 is TGTGCCAGCAGCCGGACAGGGTCAAGTGAAAAACTGTTTTTT.

The chain carries TRBV6-5 and TRBJ1-1; 7 positions agree with TRBD1. The V and J ends lost 5 bases and 4 bases, in that order; junction bases with no gene match: 7. The CDR3 totals 14 residues. Germline CDR1 is MNHEY and CDR2 is SVGAGI. In nucleotides, the CDR3 is TGTGCCAGCAGTATACAGGGGCGAGGCACTGAAGCTTTCTTT. Its protein is CASSIQGRGTEAFF.

The V gene is TRBV7-2, the J gene TRBJ2-5; possibly TRBD2 for D (6 bases). The germline V gene has CDR1 SGHTA and CDR2 FQGNSA. The length of the CDR3 is 15 residues. V dropped 1 base and J dropped 3 bases, with 12 bases sitting between them. CDR3 coding DNA: TGTGCCAGCAGCTTAGGACTAGTGAGAGAAGAGACCCAGTACTTC. Translation gives CASSLGLVREETQYF.

V and J are TRBV10-1 and TRBJ1-2; 9 bases are shared with TRBD1. The CDR3 contains 13 residues. Germline CDR1 reads WNHNN; CDR2 reads SYGVQD (reference sequence). V was clipped by 8 bases and J by 8 bases; unmatched bases: 9. CDR3 bases: TGCGCCAGCTCCGCGGGACAGGGCTACGGCTACACCTTC. Translating gives CASSAGQGYGYTF.

The chain recombines TRBV4-1 with TRBJ2-7, with 15 bases matching TRBD2. The CDR3 is 16 residues long. The ends lost 2 bases at V and 7 bases at J; junction bases unmatched: 6. The V gene's germline CDR1 is MGHRA and CDR2 YSYEKL. The CDR3 DNA reads as TGCGCCAGCAGCCAACGGACTAGCGGGAGGGCCTGGGAGCAGTACTTC. Amino acids: CASSQRTSGRAWEQYF.

This chain links TRBV5-1 with TRBJ2-1, with TRBD2 matching over 15 bases. Unmatched junction bases numbered 8, after V lost 2 bases and J lost 11 bases. Germline CDR1 reads SGHRS; CDR2 reads YFSETQ. The CDR3 sequence is 16 residues long. For the CDR3, the DNA is TGCGCCAGCAGCTTCCCCGGGACTAGCGGGAGGCTAAAGCAGTTCTTC. Amino acid sequence: CASSFPGTSGRLKQFF.

The chain joins TRBV16 to TRBJ2-4; the D gene is possibly TRBD2 (6 bases). V was trimmed by 3 bases and J by 1 base, leaving 16 bases between them. CDR1 and CDR2 from the germline V gene are KGHSY and FQNENV. This CDR3 comprises 17 residues. CDR3 region: CASSHAGGFRAKNIQYF. DNA for the CDR3: TGTGCCAGCAGCCACGCTGGGGGGTTCCGGGCCAAAAACATTCAGTACTTC.

This rearrangement joins TRBV6-6 to TRBJ1-5; 10 bases align to TRBD1. This CDR3 comprises 15 residues. Germline V gene sequence: CDR1 MNHNY, CDR2 SVGAGI (reference sequence). Trimming removed 8 bases from V and 8 bases from J; junction bases left unmatched: 12. CDR3 amino acids: CASGTTGGLDEPQHF. Written as DNA, the CDR3 is TGTGCCAGCGGAACGACAGGGGGCTTGGACGAGCCCCAGCATTTT.

CDR3 protein: CASSREGAGHTEAFF. CDR3 DNA: TGTGCCAGCAGCCGGGAGGGGGCAGGGCACACTGAAGCTTTCTTT. The J gene is TRBJ1-1, the V gene TRBV9; 7 bases agree with TRBD1. The CDR3 extends over 15 amino acids. With 4 bases clipped from V and 3 bases from J, the junction kept 9 bases outside the gene matches. Germline CDR1 and CDR2: SGDLS and YYNGEE. The full variable domain, with the rest looked up from reference TRBV9 and TRBJ1-1, is DSGVTQTPKHLITATGQRVTLRCSPRSGDLSVYWYQQSLDQGLQFLIQYYNGEERAKGNILERFSAQQFPDLHSELNLSSLELGDSALYFCASSREGAGHTEAFFGQGTRLTVV.

This sequence joins TRBV4-2 and TRBJ2-3; tentatively, D is TRBD2 (6 bases). This CDR3 is built from 19 residues. Trimming stripped 0 bases from V and 0 bases from J, with 19 bases between. Per germline, CDR1 LGHNA and CDR2 YNFKEQ. The CDR3 loop reads CASSQDGGTPRSSTDTQYF. CDR3 nucleotides: TGTGCCAGCAGCCAAGATGGGGGGACCCCCAGGTCTAGCACAGATACGCAGTATTTT.

This chain uses TRBV6-5 with TRBJ1-1; D is uncertain. The CDR3 sequence is 13 residues long. Germline CDR1 reads MNHEY; CDR2 reads SVGAGI. Trimming stripped 0 bases from V and 9 bases from J, with 11 bases between. The CDR3 sequence is CASSYSRSQQAFF. The CDR3, as DNA: TGTGCCAGCAGTTACTCAAGGTCACAGCAAGCTTTCTTT.

The rearrangement links TRBV29-1 to TRBJ1-2; the D is unclear. CDR3 length equals 11 residues. Germline V gene lookup returns CDR1 SQVTM and CDR2 ANQGSEA. The ends were cut back, 7 bases at V and 4 bases at J, with 10 bases in the middle. In DNA, the CDR3 is TGCAGCGGGATAGAGGGCTATGGCTACACCTTC. Its translation: CSGIEGYGYTF.

This rearrangement joins TRBV9 to TRBJ2-2, with 10 bases fitting TRBD2. CDR1 SGDLS and CDR2 YYNGEE come from the germline V gene. Trimming at V came to 0 bases and at J to 2 bases, leaving 1 base not matched to a gene. The CDR3 is 16 amino acids. CDR3 in DNA: TGTGCCAGCAGCGTAGCTAGCGGGAGAAACACCGGGGAGCTGTTTTTT. Its protein product is CASSVASGRNTGELFF.

This clone was observed a handful of times. The V and J genes are TRBV5-1 and TRBJ2-5, with D perhaps matching TRBD2 (5 bases). CDR1 is SGHRS, CDR2 YFSETQ, per germline. CDR3 length equals 14 residues. Trimming removed 0 bases from V and 5 bases from J, with 11 bases in between. CDR3 sequence (DNA): TGCGCCAGCAGCTTGGGACGGGGTGGGGAGACCCAGTACTTC. This codes for CASSLGRGGETQYF.

This CDR3 reads CASSLTRLAGGFYEQYF. The CDR3 DNA is TGTGCCAGCAGCTTGACTCGACTAGCGGGAGGTTTCTACGAGCAGTACTTC. The J gene is TRBJ2-7, the V gene TRBV7-6; 13 nucleotides align to TRBD2. V trimming: 3 bases; J trimming: 3 bases; junction bases outside the gene matches: 8. Germline CDR1 SGHVS, CDR2 FNYEAQ. CDR3 length: 17 amino acids.

J is TRBJ2-5 and V is TRBV5-1, with D hard to call. Germline V gene lookup returns CDR1 SGHRS and CDR2 YFSETQ. Between the trimmed V and J ends, which lost 3 bases and 4 bases, there was a span of 10 bases. The CDR3 totals 13 residues. CDR3 sequence: CASSWNARETQYF. In DNA form, the CDR3 reads TGCGCCAGCAGCTGGAACGCTAGAGAGACCCAGTACTTC. The entire variable domain, with the rest obtained from reference TRBV5-1 and TRBJ2-5, is as follows: KAGVTQTPRYLIKTRGQQVTLSCSPISGHRSVSWYQQTPGQGLQFLFEYFSETQRNKGNFPGRFSGRQFSNSRSEMNVSTLELGDSALYLCASSWNARETQYFGPGTRLLVL.

The chain employs TRBV18 and TRBJ1-1; 8 bases align to TRBD1. CDR3 length: 17 residues. V dropped 1 base and J dropped 4; count of bases not matched to a gene: 11. Germline CDR1 KGHSH, CDR2 LQKENI. The CDR3 DNA is TGTGCCAGCTCACCACGCCCCGGGACAGGTGGCGGCACTGAAGCTTTCTTT. Translated, it gives CASSPRPGTGGGTEAFF.

The chain is built from TRBV2 and TRBJ2-5, with TRBD2 identical over 9 bases. With 7 bases clipped from V and 4 bases from J, the junction kept 7 bases outside the gene matches. Germline V gene data show CDR1 as SNHLY and CDR2 as FYNNEI. The length of the CDR3 is 14 residues. The CDR3 spells CASTRTSVLETQYF. For the CDR3, the DNA is TGTGCCAGCACCAGGACTAGCGTTTTAGAGACCCAGTACTTC.

The V call is TRBV7-2, the J call TRBJ2-2; 11 bases agree with TRBD2. This CDR3 is 17 amino acids long. J was trimmed by 8 bases and V by 6 bases; bases with no gene match: 14. Germline V gene sequence: CDR1 SGHTA, CDR2 FQGNSA. The CDR3 protein is CASRLGGLAGFVGELFF. In nucleotides, the CDR3 is TGTGCCAGCAGATTGGGCGGACTAGCGGGTTTTGTGGGGGAGCTGTTTTTT.